Listed here are 10 T cell receptor beta chains from one sample, sequenced in a study of cytomegalovirus exposure and HLA in healthy donors. 60 Vbeta and 13 Jbeta primers were used in PCR. Some clones are missing from TCRdb's copy, which holds only in-frame ones; the method was immunoSEQ multiplex PCR. The table shows fewer than 150,000 clones, with roughly three quarters occurring only once. Sequences were obtained from PBMCs. The receptor source for this set is a woman in her 50s in good health and CMV-seronegative.

The chain couples TRBV28 to TRBJ1-5; 9 bases match TRBD1. V shed 7 bases and J 6 bases; nucleotides not matched to a gene: 13. CDR3 length: 16 residues. CDR1 is MDHEN, CDR2 SYDVKM, per germline. The CDR3 DNA is TGTGCCAGCACCCCCCTCGGGACAGGGAAGGTTCAGCCCCAGCATTTT. Amino acid sequence: CASTPLGTGKVQPQHF.

The chain links TRBV7-3 to TRBJ2-6; no reliable D call. Germline V lookup: CDR1 SGHTA, CDR2 FQGTGA. Trimming removed 5 bases from V and 2 bases from J, with 10 bases in between. The CDR3 is 15 amino acids. The CDR3 DNA reads as TGTGCCAGCAGCAGAGCCTTAACTGGGGCCAACGTCCTGACTTTC. It translates to CASSRALTGANVLTF. The entire variable domain, with the rest obtained from reference TRBV7-3 and TRBJ2-6, is as follows: GAGVSQTPSNKVTEKGKYVELRCDPISGHTALYWYRQSLGQGPEFLIYFQGTGAADDSGLPNDRFFAVRPEGSVSTLKIQRTERGDSAVYLCASSRALTGANVLTFGAGSRLTVL.

The chain joins TRBV6-6 to TRBJ1-1; no clear D. Germline V CDR1 and CDR2: MNHNY, SVGAGI (reference sequence). This CDR3 comprises 13 residues. Trimming took off 5 bases at V and 4 bases at J, with 11 bases between the two ends. The CDR3 reads CASSPTSGTEAFF. The DNA of the CDR3 is TGTGCCAGCAGTCCAACCTCCGGCACTGAAGCTTTCTTT.

The gene calls are TRBV5-6 and TRBJ2-5; 7 bases match TRBD2. CDR3 length: 14 amino acids. CDR1 and CDR2 from the germline V gene are SGHDT and YYEEEE. V shed 0 bases and J 2 bases; nucleotides not matched to a gene: 1. CDR3 DNA sequence: TGTGCCAGCAGCTTGGGGACTAGACAAGAGACCCAGTACTTC. It encodes CASSLGTRQETQYF.

The chain employs TRBV7-9 and TRBJ1-4, with a weak D call TRBD1 (5 bases). Germline V lookup: CDR1 SEHNR, CDR2 FQNEAQ (reference sequence). V was clipped by 6 bases and J by 0 bases, with 8 bases between them. This CDR3 spans 14 amino acids. CDR3 DNA: TGTGCCAGCAGTCTAGGGGCAACTAATGAAAAACTGTTTTTT. Residues: CASSLGATNEKLFF.

This clone was observed a few times. The chain is built from TRBV4-3 and TRBJ2-6; D is perhaps TRBD1 (6 bases). The V gene's germline CDR1 is LGHNA and CDR2 YSLEER. This CDR3 spans 16 amino acids. V was cut by 2 bases and J by 2 bases, with 10 bases left in between. The CDR3 here is CASSQTTGTGANVLTF. The CDR3 DNA follows: TGCGCCAGCAGCCAAACCACAGGGACTGGGGCCAACGTCCTGACTTTC.

DNA for the CDR3: TGTGCCAGCAGCAAACTAGCGGTCTCTCGTTCACCTCCGGGTGAGCAGTTCTTC. Residues: CASSKLAVSRSPPGEQFF. The V gene is TRBV7-2, the J gene TRBJ2-1; TRBD2 matches 8 bases. J was trimmed by 9 bases and V by 5 bases; bases with no gene match: 21. Per the germline V gene, CDR1 is SGHTA and CDR2 is FQGNSA. CDR3 length: 18 amino acids.

V usage is TRBV4-1 and J usage is TRBJ1-3; no definite D call. The germline V gene encodes CDR1 MGHRA and CDR2 YSYEKL. Trimming shortened V by 4 bases and J by 0 bases, and 10 bases separated the two germline ends. The CDR3 consists of 15 residues. CDR3 protein: CASSLPWASGNTIYF. The CDR3 DNA reads as TGCGCCAGCAGCCTTCCGTGGGCCTCTGGAAACACCATATATTTT.

This sequence joins TRBV27 and TRBJ2-3, with D perhaps matching TRBD1 (6 bases). The CDR3 runs to 15 residues. The germline V gene has CDR1 MNHEY and CDR2 SMNVEV (reference sequence). The ends were cut back, 7 bases at V and 2 bases at J, with 16 bases in the middle. CDR3 nucleotide sequence: TGTGCCAGCACCCTATGGGGACAAACCACAGATACGCAGTATTTT. Protein product: CASTLWGQTTDTQYF.

This sequence joins TRBV7-9 and TRBJ1-1; D gene uncertain. The germline CDR1 and CDR2 sequences are SEHNR and FQNEAQ (reference sequence). This CDR3 contains 14 residues. Trimming shortened V by 2 bases and J by 1 base, and 8 bases separated the two germline ends. CDR3 in amino acids: CASSLPVTNTEAFF. In DNA, the CDR3 is TGTGCCAGCAGCTTACCAGTTACGAACACTGAAGCTTTCTTT.